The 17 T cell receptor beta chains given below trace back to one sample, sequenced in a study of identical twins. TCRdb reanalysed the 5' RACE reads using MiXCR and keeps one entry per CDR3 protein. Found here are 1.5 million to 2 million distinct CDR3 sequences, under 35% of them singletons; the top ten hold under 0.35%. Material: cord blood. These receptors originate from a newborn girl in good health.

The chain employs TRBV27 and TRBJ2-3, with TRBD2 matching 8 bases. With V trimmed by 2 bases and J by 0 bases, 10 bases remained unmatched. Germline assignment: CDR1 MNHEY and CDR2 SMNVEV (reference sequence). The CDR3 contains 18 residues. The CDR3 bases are TGTGCCAGCAGTTTAGGCCTAGCGGGCCGCCTAAGCACAGATACGCAGTATTTT. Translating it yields CASSLGLAGRLSTDTQYF.

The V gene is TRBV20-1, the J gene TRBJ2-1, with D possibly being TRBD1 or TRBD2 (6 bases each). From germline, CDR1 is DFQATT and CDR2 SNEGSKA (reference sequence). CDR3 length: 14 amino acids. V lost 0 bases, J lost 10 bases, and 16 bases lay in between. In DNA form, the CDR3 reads TGCAGTGCTAGAGATCAGGGGAGGTCCTACGAGCAGTTCTTC. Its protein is CSARDQGRSYEQFF.

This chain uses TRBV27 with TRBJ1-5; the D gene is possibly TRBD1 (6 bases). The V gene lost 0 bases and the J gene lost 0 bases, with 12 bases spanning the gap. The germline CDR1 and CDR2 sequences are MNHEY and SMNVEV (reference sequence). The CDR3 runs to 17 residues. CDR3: CASSLSGGSYSNQPQHF. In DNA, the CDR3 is TGTGCCAGCAGTTTATCGGGGGGCAGCTATAGCAATCAGCCCCAGCATTTT.

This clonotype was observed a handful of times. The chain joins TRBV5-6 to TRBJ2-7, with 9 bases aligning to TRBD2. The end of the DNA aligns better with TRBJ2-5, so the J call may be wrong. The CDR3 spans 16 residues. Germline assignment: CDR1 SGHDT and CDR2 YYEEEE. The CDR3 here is CASSEISGLALETQYF. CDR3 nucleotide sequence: TGTGCCAGCAGCGAGATATCGGGACTAGCACTGGAGACCCAGTACTTC.

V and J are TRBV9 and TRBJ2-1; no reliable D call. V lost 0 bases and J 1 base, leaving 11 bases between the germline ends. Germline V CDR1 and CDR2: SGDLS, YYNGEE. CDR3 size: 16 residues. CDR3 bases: TGTGCCAGCAGCGTAGCAATAATGGGATCCTACAATGAGCAGTTCTTC. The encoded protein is CASSVAIMGSYNEQFF.

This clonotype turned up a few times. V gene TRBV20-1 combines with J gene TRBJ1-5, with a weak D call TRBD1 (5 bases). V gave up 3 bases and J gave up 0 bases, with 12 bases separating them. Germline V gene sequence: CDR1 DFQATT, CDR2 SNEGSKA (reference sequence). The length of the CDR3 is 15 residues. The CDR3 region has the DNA TGCAGTGCTAGGGTTCCCGACAGTAGCAATCAGCCCCAGCATTTT. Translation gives CSARVPDSSNQPQHF.

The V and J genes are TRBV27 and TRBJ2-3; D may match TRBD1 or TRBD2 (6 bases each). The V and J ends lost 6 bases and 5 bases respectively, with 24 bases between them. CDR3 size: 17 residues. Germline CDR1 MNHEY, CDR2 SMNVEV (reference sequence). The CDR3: CASRPMGGRRNGDTQYF. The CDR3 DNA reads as TGTGCCAGCAGACCCATGGGGGGCCGACGTAACGGAGATACGCAGTATTTT.

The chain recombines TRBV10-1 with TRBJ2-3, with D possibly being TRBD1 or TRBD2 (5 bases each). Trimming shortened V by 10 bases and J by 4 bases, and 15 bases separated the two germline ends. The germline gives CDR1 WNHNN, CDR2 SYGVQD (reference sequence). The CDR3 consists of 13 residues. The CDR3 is CATQRGRPDTQYF. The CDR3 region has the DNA TGCGCCACCCAACGGGGCAGGCCAGATACGCAGTATTTT.

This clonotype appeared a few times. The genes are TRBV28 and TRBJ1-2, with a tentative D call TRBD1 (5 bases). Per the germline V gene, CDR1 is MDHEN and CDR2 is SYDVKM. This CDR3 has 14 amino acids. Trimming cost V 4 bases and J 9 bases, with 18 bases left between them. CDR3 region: CASSWGIWEGSYTF. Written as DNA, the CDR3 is TGTGCCAGCAGTTGGGGCATTTGGGAGGGCAGCTACACCTTC.

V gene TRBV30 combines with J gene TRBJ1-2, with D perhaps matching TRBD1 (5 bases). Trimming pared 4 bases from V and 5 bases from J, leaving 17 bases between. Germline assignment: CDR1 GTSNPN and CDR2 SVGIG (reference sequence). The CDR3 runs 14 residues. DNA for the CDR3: TGTGCCTGGACCTCGAAAGGGGTCCCATATGGCTACACCTTC. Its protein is CAWTSKGVPYGYTF.

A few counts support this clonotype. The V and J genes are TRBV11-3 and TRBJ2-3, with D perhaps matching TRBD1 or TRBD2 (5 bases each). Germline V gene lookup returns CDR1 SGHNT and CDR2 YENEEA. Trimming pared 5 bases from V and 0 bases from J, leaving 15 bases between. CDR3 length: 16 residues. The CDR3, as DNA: TGTGCCAGCAGCCCAGGGACGCACAGTAGCACAGATACGCAGTATTTT. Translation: CASSPGTHSSTDTQYF.

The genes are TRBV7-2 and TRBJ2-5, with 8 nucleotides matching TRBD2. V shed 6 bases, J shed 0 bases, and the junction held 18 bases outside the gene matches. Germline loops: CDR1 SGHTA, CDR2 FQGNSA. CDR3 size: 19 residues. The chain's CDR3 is CASRLFASGLGGYQETQYF. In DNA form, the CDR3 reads TGTGCCAGCAGACTCTTCGCTAGCGGGCTAGGAGGGTACCAAGAGACCCAGTACTTC. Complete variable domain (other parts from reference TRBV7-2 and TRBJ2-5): GAGVSQSPSNKVTEKGKDVELRCDPISGHTALYWYRQSLGQGLEFLIYFQGNSAPDKSGLPSDRFSAERTGGSVSTLTIQRTQQEDSAVYLCASRLFASGLGGYQETQYFGPGTRLLVL.

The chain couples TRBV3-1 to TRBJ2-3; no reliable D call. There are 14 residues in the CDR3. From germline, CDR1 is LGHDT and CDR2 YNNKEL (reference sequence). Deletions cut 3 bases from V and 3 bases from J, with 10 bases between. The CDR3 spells CASSHRRWTDTQYF. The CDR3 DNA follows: TGTGCCAGCAGCCATCGTCGCTGGACAGATACGCAGTATTTT.

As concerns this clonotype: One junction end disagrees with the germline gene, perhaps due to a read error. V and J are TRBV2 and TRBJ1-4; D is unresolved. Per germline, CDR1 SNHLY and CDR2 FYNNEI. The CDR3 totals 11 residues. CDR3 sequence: CASIAEGKVFF. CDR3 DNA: TGTGCCAGCATTGCAGAGGGAAAAGTGTTTTTT.

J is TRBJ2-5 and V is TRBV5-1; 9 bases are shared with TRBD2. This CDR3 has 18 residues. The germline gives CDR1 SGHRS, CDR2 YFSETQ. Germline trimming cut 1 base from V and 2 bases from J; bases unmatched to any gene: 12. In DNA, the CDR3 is TGCGCCAGCAGCTTGAATGTGGCGGGGGGGCTACGGCAAGAGACCCAGTACTTC. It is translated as CASSLNVAGGLRQETQYF.

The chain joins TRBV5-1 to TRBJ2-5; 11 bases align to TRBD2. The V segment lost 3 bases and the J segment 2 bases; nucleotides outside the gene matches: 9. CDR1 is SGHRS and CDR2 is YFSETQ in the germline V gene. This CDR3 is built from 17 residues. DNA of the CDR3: TGCGCCAGCAGCTCCAAGAGGGGACTAGCGGAACAAGAGACCCAGTACTTC. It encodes CASSSKRGLAEQETQYF.

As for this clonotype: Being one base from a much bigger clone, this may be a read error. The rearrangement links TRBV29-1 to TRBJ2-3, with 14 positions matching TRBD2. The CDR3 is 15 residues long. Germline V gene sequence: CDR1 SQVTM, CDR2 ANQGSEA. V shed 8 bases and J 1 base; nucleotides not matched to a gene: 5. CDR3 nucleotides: TGCAGCATGGGACTAGCGGGAGCTGGCACAGATACGCAGTATTTT. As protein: CSMGLAGAGTDTQYF.